This T cell receptor beta chain is from a study of cytomegalovirus exposure and HLA in healthy donors. With regard to this clone: The target antigen is unknown.

Germline CDR1 and CDR2: LNHDA and SQIVND (reference sequence). V lost 7 bases to trimming and J lost 1 base, with 13 bases between them. CDR3 length: 14 amino acids. Study results and caveats: In a later analysis, parvovirus B19, influenza, CMV and Epstein-Barr virus appeared linked to several top co-occurrence clusters. V- and J-gene trimming of TCR beta was linked (in a later analysis) to a missense DCLRE1C variant.

PCR involved 60 Vbeta and 13 Jbeta primers. Authors' methods: A follow-up analysis tallied tens of millions of unique TCR beta chains, roughly 11 million shared. Measured with immunoSEQ multiplex PCR; TCRdb has only the in-frame clones, and not every one. The DNA gave D and trimming, while V, J and clone size come from that table. The table has 55,000 to 75,000 clones, 60% to 80% seen once. Sequenced material: PBMCs. The chain joins TRBV19 to TRBJ1-1, with D perhaps TRBD1 (6 bases). The sequence derives from a girl between 10 and 17 years old in good health and CMV-seropositive. CDR3 residues: CASTLDRGNTEAFF. CDR3 in DNA: TGTGCCAGTACCCTGGACAGAGGGAACACTGAAGCTTTCTTT.